This TCR beta chain was obtained from a study of CD8 T cells in ankylosing spondylitis. This clonotype was seen more than once but under ten times. What it binds is not known. V lost 8 bases and J 7 bases, leaving 5 bases between the germline ends. The germline V gene has CDR1 ENHRY and CDR2 SYGVKD. The CDR3 length is 10 residues. TCRdb called the 5' RACE reads again in MiXCR, with one record for every CDR3 protein. The table shows 200,000 or so distinct CDR3 sequences, with around 24% occurring only once. The study, taken as a whole, reports: Typical of ankylosing spondylitis blood, it appeared, was a TCR beta motif of under 10 highly homologous variants. Disease-associated clones were CD8+ and fairly uncommon in peripheral blood.

This clonotype was sampled from a male donor with ankylosing spondylitis or in good health (not recorded which). Specimen: blood, either unsorted or a sorted T cell fraction (not recorded which). The rearrangement uses TRBV10-3 and TRBJ2-2; D unresolved. The CDR3 reads CAIGDGELFF. As DNA, the CDR3 is TGTGCCATCGGGGACGGGGAGCTGTTTTTT.